This T cell receptor (beta chain) is from a study of cytomegalovirus exposure and HLA in healthy donors. Regarding this clone: Its antigen is unknown.

Here immunoSEQ multiplex PCR was the method, and the copy in TCRdb shows in-frame clones only, minus some. The sample includes roughly 75,000 clones, roughly 94% of them seen just once. Whole-study results and caveats: Reported results showed that the classifier diagnosed cytomegalovirus status with high specificity and sensitivity.

CDR1 is MDHEN and CDR2 is SYDVKM in the germline V gene. Germline trimming cut 6 bases from V and 14 bases from J; bases unmatched to any gene: 10. There are 12 residues in the CDR3. The origin of this receptor is a man in his late teens or twenties in good health and CMV-seropositive. The sequencing sample was made of PBMCs. The V gene is TRBV28, the J gene TRBJ2-1; 7 bases fit TRBD1. In DNA, the CDR3 is TGTGCCAGCAGCAAAACCACAGGGGTTGAGTTCTTC. It specifies CASSKTTGVEFF.